This T cell receptor beta chain was sequenced in a study of blood T cell repertoires in COVID-19. Across the whole study: COVID-19 samples, acute and convalescent, were from the United States, Italy and Spain. PBMCs, B-cell-depleted T cells, or T cells were the source of the cDNA or gDNA that made up the material.

Original methodology: Nucleated cell counts were estimated from reference gene primer amplification. The data were produced by immunoSEQ multiplex PCR, yet TCRdb's version contains in-frame clones alone and is incomplete. V and J calls and clone size are copied from that table; D and trimming were computed from the DNA. The sample has about 150,000 clones, 80% seen once. Trimming removed 5 bases at V and 3 bases at J, with 17 bases between. This CDR3 is built from 15 residues. CDR1 and CDR2 (germline): SGHTA, FQGNSA. The sequenced material came from peripheral blood. The gene calls are TRBV7-2 and TRBJ2-7, with D possibly being TRBD2 (5 bases). The clonotype was recovered from a man aged 55 to 70 with acute or convalescent COVID-19. CDR3 nucleotides: TGTGCCAGCAGCCCCGACGAGGGCCTTGGCTACGAGCAGTACTTC. Translation gives CASSPDEGLGYEQYF.